This T cell receptor (beta chain) stems from a study of regulatory T cells in long-lasting Graves disease. The CDR3 length is 14 residues. Between the trimmed V and J ends, which lost 2 bases and 0 bases, there was a span of 4 bases. The germline V gene encodes CDR1 LNHDA and CDR2 SQIVND (reference sequence). To make TCR beta libraries, researchers used iRepertoire HTBI primers and Arm-PCR of CDR3 regions. TCRdb analysed the multiplex PCR reads with MiXCR anew, one entry per CDR3 protein. The table lists about 400,000 distinct CDR3 sequences, about 15% of them singletons. This clonotype was picked up a small number of times. Regarding time point: newly diagnosed GD, antithyroid drugs for less than 3 months. PBMCs provided the RNA from which the TCR library was made. These records were also assigned to another study, of T cells in Graves' hyperthyroidism and ophthalmopathy.

The receptor was derived from a middle-aged woman with Graves disease. J is TRBJ1-4 and V is TRBV19; D gene unclear. Material: peripheral blood mononuclear cells (PBMCs), obtained at new diagnosis, from a patient treated with antithyroid drugs. DNA of the CDR3: TGTGCCAGTAGTATAACAGCAACTAATGAAAAACTGTTTTTT. Protein sequence: CASSITATNEKLFF.